This entry describes one T cell receptor beta chain. Trimming pared 0 bases from V and 7 bases from J, leaving 10 bases between. CDR3 size: 13 residues. CDR1 SGHNT and CDR2 YYREEE come from the germline V gene (reference sequence). The data were obtained in a study of OX40 agonist ivuxolimab in advanced cancers. The repertoire was sequenced with immunoSEQ multiplex PCR; TCRdb's copy has only in-frame clones and lacks some. The sample holds tens of thousands of clones; 70% to 90% are singletons and the top ten take 15% to 20%. The receptor's source is an adult with an advanced solid tumor such as melanoma, head and neck, liver or kidney cancer. Here the sequenced sample was CD4+ or CD8+ T cells sorted from blood, taken in a trial of the OX40 agonist ivuxolimab. The chain combines TRBV5-4 with TRBJ1-2, with no clear D. The DNA of the CDR3 is TGTGCCAGCAGCTTGGGGCAGATTGCTGGCTACACCTTC. It is translated as CASSLGQIAGYTF.